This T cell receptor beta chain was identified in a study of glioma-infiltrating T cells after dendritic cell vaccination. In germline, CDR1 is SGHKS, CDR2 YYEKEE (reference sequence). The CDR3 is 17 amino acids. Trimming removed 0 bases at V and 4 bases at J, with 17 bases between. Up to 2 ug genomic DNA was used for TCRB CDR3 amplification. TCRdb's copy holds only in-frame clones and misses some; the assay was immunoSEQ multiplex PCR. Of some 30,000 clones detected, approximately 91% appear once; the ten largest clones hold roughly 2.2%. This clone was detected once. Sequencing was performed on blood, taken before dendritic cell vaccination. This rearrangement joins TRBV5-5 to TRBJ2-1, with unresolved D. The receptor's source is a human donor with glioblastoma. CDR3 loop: CASSLDGPAETYNEQFF. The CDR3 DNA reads TGTGCCAGCAGCTTGGATGGGCCAGCCGAAACTTACAATGAGCAGTTCTTC.